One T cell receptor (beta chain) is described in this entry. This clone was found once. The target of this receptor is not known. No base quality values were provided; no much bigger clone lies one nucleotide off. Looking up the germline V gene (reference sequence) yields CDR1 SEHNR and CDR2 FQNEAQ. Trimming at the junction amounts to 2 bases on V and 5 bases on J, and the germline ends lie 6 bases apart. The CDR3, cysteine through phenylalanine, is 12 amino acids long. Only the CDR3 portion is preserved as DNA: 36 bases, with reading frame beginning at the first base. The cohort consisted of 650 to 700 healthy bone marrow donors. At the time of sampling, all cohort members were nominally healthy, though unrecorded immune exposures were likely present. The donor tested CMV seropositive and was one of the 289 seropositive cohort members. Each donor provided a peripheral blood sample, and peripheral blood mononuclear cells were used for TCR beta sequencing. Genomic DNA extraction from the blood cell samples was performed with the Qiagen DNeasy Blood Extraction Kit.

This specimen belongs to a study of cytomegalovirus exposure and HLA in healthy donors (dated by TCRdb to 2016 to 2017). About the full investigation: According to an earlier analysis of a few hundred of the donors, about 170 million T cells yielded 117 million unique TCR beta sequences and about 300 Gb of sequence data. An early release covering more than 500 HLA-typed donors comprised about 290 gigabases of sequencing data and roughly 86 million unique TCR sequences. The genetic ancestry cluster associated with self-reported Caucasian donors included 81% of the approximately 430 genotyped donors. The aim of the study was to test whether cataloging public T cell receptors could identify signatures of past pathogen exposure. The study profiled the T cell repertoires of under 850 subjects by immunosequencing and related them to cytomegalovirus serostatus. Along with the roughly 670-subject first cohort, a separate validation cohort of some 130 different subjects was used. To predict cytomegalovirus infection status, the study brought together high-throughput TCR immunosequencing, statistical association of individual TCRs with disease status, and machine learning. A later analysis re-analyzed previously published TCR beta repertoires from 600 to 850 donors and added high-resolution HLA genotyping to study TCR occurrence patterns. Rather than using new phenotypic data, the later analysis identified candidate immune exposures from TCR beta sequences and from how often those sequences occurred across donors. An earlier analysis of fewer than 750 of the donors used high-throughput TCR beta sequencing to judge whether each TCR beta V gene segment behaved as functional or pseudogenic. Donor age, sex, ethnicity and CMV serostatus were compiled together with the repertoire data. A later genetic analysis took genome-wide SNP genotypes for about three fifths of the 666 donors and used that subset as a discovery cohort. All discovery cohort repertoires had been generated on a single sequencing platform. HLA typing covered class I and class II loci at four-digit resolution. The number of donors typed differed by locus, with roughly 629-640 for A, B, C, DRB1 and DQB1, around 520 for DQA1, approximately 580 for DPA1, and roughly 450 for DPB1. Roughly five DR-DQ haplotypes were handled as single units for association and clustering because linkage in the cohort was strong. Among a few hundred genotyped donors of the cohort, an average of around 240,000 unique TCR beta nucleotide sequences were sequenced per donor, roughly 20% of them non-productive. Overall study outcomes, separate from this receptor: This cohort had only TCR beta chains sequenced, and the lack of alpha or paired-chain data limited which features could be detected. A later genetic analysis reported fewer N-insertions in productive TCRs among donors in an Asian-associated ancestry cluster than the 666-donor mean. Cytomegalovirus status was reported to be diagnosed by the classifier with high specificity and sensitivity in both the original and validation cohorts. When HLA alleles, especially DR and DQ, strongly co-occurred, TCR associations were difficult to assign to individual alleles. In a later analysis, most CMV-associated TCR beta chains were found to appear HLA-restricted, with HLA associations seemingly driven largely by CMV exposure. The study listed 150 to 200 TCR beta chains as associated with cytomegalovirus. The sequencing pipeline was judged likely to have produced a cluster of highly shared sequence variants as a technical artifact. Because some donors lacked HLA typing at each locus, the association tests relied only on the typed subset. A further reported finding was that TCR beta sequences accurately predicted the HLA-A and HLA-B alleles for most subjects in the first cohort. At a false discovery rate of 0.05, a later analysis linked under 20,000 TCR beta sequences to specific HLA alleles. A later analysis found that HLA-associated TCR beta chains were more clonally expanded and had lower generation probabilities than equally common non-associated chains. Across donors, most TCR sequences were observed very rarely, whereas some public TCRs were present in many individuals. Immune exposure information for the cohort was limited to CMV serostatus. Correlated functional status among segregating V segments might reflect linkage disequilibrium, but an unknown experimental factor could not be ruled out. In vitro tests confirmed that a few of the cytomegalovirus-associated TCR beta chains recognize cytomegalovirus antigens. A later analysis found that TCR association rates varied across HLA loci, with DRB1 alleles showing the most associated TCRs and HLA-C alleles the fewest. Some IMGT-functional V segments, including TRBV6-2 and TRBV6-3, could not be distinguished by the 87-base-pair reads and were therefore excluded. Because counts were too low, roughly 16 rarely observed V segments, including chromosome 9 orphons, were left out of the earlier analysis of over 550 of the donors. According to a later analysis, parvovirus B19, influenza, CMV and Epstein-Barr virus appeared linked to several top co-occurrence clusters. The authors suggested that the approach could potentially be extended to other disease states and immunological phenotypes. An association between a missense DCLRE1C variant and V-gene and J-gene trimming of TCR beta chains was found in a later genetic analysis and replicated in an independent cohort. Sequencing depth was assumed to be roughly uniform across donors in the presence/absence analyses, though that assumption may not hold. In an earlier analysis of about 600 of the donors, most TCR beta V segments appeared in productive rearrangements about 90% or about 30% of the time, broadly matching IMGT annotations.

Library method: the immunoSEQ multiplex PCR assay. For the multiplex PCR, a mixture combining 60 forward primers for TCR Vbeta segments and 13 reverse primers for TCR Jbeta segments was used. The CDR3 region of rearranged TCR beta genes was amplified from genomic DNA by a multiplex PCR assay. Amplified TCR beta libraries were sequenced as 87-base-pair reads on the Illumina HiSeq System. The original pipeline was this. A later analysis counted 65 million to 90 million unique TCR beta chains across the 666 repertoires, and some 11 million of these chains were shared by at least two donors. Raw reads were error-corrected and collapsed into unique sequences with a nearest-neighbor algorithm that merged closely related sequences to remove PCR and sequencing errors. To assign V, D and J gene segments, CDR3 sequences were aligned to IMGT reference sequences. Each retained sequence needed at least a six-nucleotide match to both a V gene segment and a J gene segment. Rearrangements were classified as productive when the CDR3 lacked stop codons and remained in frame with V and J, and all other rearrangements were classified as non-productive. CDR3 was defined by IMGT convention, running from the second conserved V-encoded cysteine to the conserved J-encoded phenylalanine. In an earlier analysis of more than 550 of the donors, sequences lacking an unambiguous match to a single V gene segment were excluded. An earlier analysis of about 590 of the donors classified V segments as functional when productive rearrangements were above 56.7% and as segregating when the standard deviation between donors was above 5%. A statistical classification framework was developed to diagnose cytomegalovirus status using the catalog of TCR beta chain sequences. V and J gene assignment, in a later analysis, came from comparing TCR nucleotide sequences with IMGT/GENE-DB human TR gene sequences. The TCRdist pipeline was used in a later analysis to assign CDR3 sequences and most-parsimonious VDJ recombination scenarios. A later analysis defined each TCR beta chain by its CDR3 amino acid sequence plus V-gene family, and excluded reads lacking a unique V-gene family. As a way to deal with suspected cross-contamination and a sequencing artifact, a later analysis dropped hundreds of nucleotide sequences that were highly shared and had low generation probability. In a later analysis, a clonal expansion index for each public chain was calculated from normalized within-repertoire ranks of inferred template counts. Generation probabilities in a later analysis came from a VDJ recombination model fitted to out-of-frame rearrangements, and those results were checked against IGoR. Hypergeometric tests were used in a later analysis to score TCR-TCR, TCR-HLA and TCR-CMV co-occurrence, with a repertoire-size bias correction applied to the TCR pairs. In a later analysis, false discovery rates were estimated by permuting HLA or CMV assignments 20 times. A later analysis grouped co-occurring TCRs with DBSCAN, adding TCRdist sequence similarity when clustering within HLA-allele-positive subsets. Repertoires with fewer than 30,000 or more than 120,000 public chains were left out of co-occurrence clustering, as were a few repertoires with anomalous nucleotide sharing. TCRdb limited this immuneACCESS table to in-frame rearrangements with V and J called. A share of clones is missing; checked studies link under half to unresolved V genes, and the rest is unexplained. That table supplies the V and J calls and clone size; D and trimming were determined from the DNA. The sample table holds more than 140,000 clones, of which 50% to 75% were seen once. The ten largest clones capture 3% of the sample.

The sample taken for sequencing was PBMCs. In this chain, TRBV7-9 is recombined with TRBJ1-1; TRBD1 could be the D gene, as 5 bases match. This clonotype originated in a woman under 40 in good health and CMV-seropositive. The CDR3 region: CASSLKGTEAFF. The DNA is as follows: TGTGCCAGCAGCTTAAAGGGGACTGAAGCTTTCTTT.